The source of this TCR beta chain is a study of cytomegalovirus exposure and HLA in healthy donors. Study in general: The roughly 670 first-cohort repertoires shared a platform with the 130 or so validation repertoires, as reported in a later analysis. Points from the study as a whole: According to a subsequent analysis, TCR clusters identified in the first cohort showed a tendency to co-occur across the approximately 120 validation repertoires. The study designated 160 or so TCR beta chains cytomegalovirus-associated.

The table came from immunoSEQ multiplex PCR; TCRdb's copy has only in-frame clones and leaves some out. Of some 140,000 clones listed, 85% to 90% are singletons. V was pared by 5 bases and J by 7 bases, with 21 bases between. Germline V lookup: CDR1 SGHRS, CDR2 YFSETQ. This CDR3 spans 16 amino acids. A note on this clone: Its cognate antigen is unknown.

J is TRBJ1-4 and V is TRBV5-1; D is unclear. Sample: PBMCs. The receptor comes from a woman in her twenties or thirties in good health and CMV-seropositive. The DNA for the CDR3 is TGCGCCAGCAGTTCCGGGAGCAAGGTTAGAAGTGAAAAACTGTTTTTT. The encoded protein is CASSSGSKVRSEKLFF.